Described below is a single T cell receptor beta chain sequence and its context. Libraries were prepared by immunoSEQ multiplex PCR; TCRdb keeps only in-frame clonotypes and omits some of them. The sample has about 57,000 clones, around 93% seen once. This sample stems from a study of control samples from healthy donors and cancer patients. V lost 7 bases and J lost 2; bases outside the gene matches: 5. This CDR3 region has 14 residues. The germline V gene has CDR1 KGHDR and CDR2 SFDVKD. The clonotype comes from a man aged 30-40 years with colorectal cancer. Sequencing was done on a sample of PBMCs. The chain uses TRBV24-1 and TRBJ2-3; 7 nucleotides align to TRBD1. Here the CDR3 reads CATRSGGSTDTQYF. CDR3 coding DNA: TGTGCCACCAGATCAGGGGGTTCCACAGATACGCAGTATTTT.